Detailed here is one T cell receptor beta chain. This sample stems from a study of regulatory T cells in long-lasting Graves disease. Trimming removed 1 base at V and 0 bases at J, with 17 bases between. CDR1 and CDR2 (germline): SQVTM, ANQGSEA. CDR3 length: 17 amino acids. Time point noted: newly diagnosed GD, antithyroid drugs for less than 3 months. With RNA extracted from PBMCs as input, the TCR library was made. It was American Thyroid Association guidelines that determined Graves' disease diagnosis. As collected, the peripheral blood samples measured about 10 milliliters each and went into EDTA tubes. To make TCR beta libraries, researchers used iRepertoire HTBI primers and Arm-PCR of CDR3 regions. TCRdb re-called the multiplex PCR reads through MiXCR, storing one row per CDR3 protein. The sample shows about 400,000 distinct CDR3 sequences, over 12% of them seen only once. This sample was shared with a second study, whose subject was T cells in Graves' hyperthyroidism and ophthalmopathy. In that study: Hyperthyroidism had been newly diagnosed in patients aged 18 to 65, and its duration was under 2 months. Within blood appeared most thyroid clonotypes that had expanded above 0.001.

The chain has TRBV29-1 and TRBJ2-3; D possibly matches TRBD1 or TRBD2 (5 bases each). This TCR derives from a woman between 40 and 50 years old with Graves disease. The sample consisted of peripheral blood mononuclear cells (PBMCs), taken at new diagnosis, from a patient treated with antithyroid drugs. DNA for the CDR3: TGCAGCGTTGAAGCTTTCGAAAGCGGACACAGCACAGATACGCAGTATTTT. This sequence encodes CSVEAFESGHSTDTQYF.